The 10 T cell receptor beta chains given below trace back to one sample, sequenced in a study of blood T cell repertoires in COVID-19 (dated by TCRdb to between 2020 and 2021). Library creation used the immunoSEQ multiplex PCR assay. Not all clones reach the TCRdb copy of this immuneACCESS table, which keeps in-frame sequences only. Checked studies attribute under half of the gap to unresolved V genes and leave the rest unexplained. The sample table lists fewer than 300,000 clones, over 80% of them with a count of one. Of the sample, about 2.5% falls within the top ten clones. Material: peripheral blood. Receptors originate from a woman between 65 and 79 years old with active or convalescent COVID-19.

The V call is TRBV5-1, the J call TRBJ1-1, with D possibly being TRBD1 (5 bases). The germline CDR1 and CDR2 sequences are SGHRS and YFSETQ. The CDR3 is 14 amino acids. V shed 4 bases and J shed 6 bases, with 16 bases lying between them. CDR3 sequence: CASSHSPGMPEAFF. The CDR3 bases are TGCGCCAGCAGCCACTCCCCAGGGATGCCTGAAGCTTTCTTT. The full variable domain, with the rest looked up from reference TRBV5-1 and TRBJ1-1, is KAGVTQTPRYLIKTRGQQVTLSCSPISGHRSVSWYQQTPGQGLQFLFEYFSETQRNKGNFPGRFSGRQFSNSRSEMNVSTLELGDSALYLCASSHSPGMPEAFFGQGTRLTVV.

The chain employs TRBV5-1 and TRBJ1-1, with D possibly being TRBD1 (5 bases). V gave up 5 bases and J gave up 1 base, with 9 bases separating them. The CDR3 is 13 residues long. Germline V CDR1 and CDR2: SGHRS, YFSETQ. This chain's CDR3 is CASRGGTNTEAFF. In nucleotides, the CDR3 is TGCGCCAGCAGGGGGGGGACGAACACTGAAGCTTTCTTT. Looking up the rest from reference TRBV5-1 and TRBJ1-1 gives the full variable domain: KAGVTQTPRYLIKTRGQQVTLSCSPISGHRSVSWYQQTPGQGLQFLFEYFSETQRNKGNFPGRFSGRQFSNSRSEMNVSTLELGDSALYLCASRGGTNTEAFFGQGTRLTVV.

The chain employs TRBV7-9 and TRBJ2-2; 7 nucleotides match TRBD2. In germline, CDR1 is SEHNR, CDR2 FQNEAQ (reference sequence). The CDR3 loop spans 18 amino acids. Trimming removed 2 bases from V and 2 bases from J; junction bases left unmatched: 11. This chain's CDR3 is CASSLKGRGLLNTGELFF. The CDR3 region has the DNA TGTGCCAGCAGCTTAAAGGGGAGGGGACTCCTTAACACCGGGGAGCTGTTTTTT.

The chain has TRBV12-5 and TRBJ1-5, with TRBD1 matching over 7 bases. The germline CDR1 and CDR2 sequences are LGHNT and FRNRAP. The CDR3 sequence is 14 residues long. The junction had 9 bases not matched to a gene; V was cut back by 7 bases and J by 6 bases. CDR3 nucleotides: TGTGCTAGTGCGGACAGGTGGTTTTCTCAGCCCCAGCATTTT. Translation gives CASADRWFSQPQHF. The whole variable domain, filled in from reference TRBV12-5 and TRBJ1-5, reads DARVTQTPRHKVTEMGQEVTMRCQPILGHNTVFWYRQTMMQGLELLAYFRNRAPLDDSGMPKDRFSAEMPDATLATLKIQPSEPRDSAVYFCASADRWFSQPQHFGDGTRLSIL.

V usage is TRBV3-1 (or the pseudogene TRBV3-2) and J usage is TRBJ2-5; D may be TRBD2 (6 bases). This CDR3 has 14 residues. From germline, CDR1 is LGHDT and CDR2 YNNKEL (reference sequence). V was cut by 4 bases and J by 5 bases, with 14 bases left in between. CDR3: CASSLPGGFETQYF. The CDR3 DNA sequence: TGTGCCAGCAGCCTCCCCGGGGGTTTTGAGACCCAGTACTTC.

The gene calls are TRBV7-9 and TRBJ1-2; D remains unclear. The CDR3 consists of 17 residues. Germline-derived CDR1 and CDR2 are SEHNR and FQNEAQ (reference sequence). The V gene lost 1 base and the J gene lost 4 bases, with 19 bases spanning the gap. CDR3 sequence reads: CASSLGTFLSRGYGYTF. The CDR3 nucleotides are TGTGCCAGCAGCTTAGGAACCTTCCTCTCGCGGGGCTATGGCTACACCTTC.

The chain recombines TRBV6-6 with TRBJ1-6, with 9 bases matching TRBD1. The V gene's germline CDR1 is MNHNY and CDR2 SVGAGI (reference sequence). This CDR3 is 19 amino acids long. Germline trimming cut 5 bases from V and 7 bases from J; bases unmatched to any gene: 18. CDR3 sequence (DNA): TGTGCCAGCAGTCCCCGGACAGGGGTCCTAATTCCCCTCAATTCACCCCTCCACTTT. Residues: CASSPRTGVLIPLNSPLHF.

The chain is built from TRBV3-1 (or the pseudogene TRBV3-2) and TRBJ2-3, with D perhaps matching TRBD2 (6 bases). The CDR3 runs to 14 residues. The V gene lost 1 base and the J gene lost 8 bases, with 13 bases spanning the gap. The germline CDR1 and CDR2 sequences are LGHDT and YNNKEL (reference sequence). The CDR3 bases are TGTGCCAGCAGCCAAGGTAATAGCGGTGGTACGCAGTATTTT. It translates to CASSQGNSGGTQYF.

J is TRBJ2-3 and V is TRBV19; TRBD1 aligns across 8 bases. V trimming: 6 bases; J trimming: 4 bases; junction bases outside the gene matches: 6. CDR1 is LNHDA, CDR2 SQIVND, per germline (reference sequence). This CDR3 is 14 amino acids long. The CDR3 protein is CASRDAGGPDTQYF. The CDR3 bases are TGTGCCAGTAGGGACGCAGGGGGCCCAGATACGCAGTATTTT.

The chain has TRBV21-1 and TRBJ2-2; the table's D call, TRBD1, was not checked against the DNA. TRBV21-1 is a recognized pseudogene. The CDR3 has 16 amino acids. The CDR3 loop reads CASSKPGGRVTGELFF. CDR3 nucleotides: TGTGCCAGCAGCAAACCAGGGGGGCGGGTCACCGGGGAGCTGTTTTTT.